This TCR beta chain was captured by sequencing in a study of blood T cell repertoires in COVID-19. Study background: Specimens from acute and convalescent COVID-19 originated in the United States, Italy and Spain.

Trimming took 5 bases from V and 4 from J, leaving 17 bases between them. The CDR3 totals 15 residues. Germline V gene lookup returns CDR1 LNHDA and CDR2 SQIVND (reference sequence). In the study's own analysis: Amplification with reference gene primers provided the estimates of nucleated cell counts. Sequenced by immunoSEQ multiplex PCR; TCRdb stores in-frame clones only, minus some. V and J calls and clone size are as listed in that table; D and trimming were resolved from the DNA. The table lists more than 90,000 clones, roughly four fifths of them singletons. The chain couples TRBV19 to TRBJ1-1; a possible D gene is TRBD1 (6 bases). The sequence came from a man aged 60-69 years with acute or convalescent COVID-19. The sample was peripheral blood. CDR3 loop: CASSLLNQGTTEAFF. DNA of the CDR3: TGTGCCAGTAGTCTATTAAATCAGGGGACCACTGAAGCTTTCTTT.